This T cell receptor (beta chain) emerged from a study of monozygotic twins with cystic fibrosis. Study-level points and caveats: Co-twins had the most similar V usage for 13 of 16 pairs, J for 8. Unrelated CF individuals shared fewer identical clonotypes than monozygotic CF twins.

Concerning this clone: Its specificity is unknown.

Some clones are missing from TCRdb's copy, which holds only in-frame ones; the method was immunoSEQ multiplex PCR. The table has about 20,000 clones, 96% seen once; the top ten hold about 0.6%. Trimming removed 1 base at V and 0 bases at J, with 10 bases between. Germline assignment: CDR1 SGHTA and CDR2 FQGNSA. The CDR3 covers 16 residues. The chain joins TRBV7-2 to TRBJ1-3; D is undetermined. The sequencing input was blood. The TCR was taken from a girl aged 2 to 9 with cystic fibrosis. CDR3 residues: CASSLGPIRSGNTIYF. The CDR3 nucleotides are TGTGCCAGCAGCTTAGGACCGATTCGCTCTGGAAACACCATATATTTT.